The 25 T cell receptor beta chains in this list originate from one sample, sequenced in a study of CD4 T cells in relation to SARS-CoV-2 and coronaviruses. Before the COVID-19 pandemic, during about 2011-2019, CD4+ T cells were taken from unexposed donors. Isolation of CD4+ T cells took place after around eleven days in culture. These receptors lack a known antigen. Sequencing was performed with immunoSEQ multiplex PCR; in TCRdb, only in-frame clones are kept and a portion is missing. The table records about 20,000 clones, approximately 80% of them present only once. Material: CD4+ T cells from PBMCs, cultured in vitro. Receptors were obtained from a human donor in good health.

This rearrangement joins TRBV11-3 to TRBJ2-2; D gene ambiguous. V lost 3 bases to trimming and J lost 4 bases, with 3 bases between them. Per the germline V gene, CDR1 is SGHNT and CDR2 is YENEEA. There are 12 residues in the CDR3. CDR3 DNA: TGTGCCAGCAGCTTTTCCACCGGGGAGCTGTTTTTT. This codes for CASSFSTGELFF.

V and J are TRBV6-1 and TRBJ1-4, with 9 bases matching TRBD1. Per germline, CDR1 MNHNS and CDR2 SASEGT. The length of the CDR3 is 14 residues. After removal of 7 bases from V and 5 bases from J, the junction contained 5 bases not matched to a gene. CDR3 loop: CASKQGAGNEKLFF. In DNA, the CDR3 is TGTGCCAGCAAACAGGGGGCGGGGAATGAAAAACTGTTTTTT.

CDR3 in DNA: TGTGCCAGCAGTTCACCGACAGGGGTCCATCAGCCCCAGCATTTT. This encodes CASSSPTGVHQPQHF. The gene calls are TRBV28 and TRBJ1-5; TRBD1 matches 8 bases. J gave up 5 bases and V 4 bases, and 7 bases lay outside the gene matches. CDR1 and CDR2 from the germline V gene are MDHEN and SYDVKM. The CDR3 spans 15 residues.

This clone occurred a few times. The V and J genes are TRBV7-2 and TRBJ2-7, with D perhaps TRBD2 (5 bases). CDR1 and CDR2 (germline): SGHTA, FQGNSA. This CDR3 comprises 13 residues. V shed 5 bases and J shed 7 bases, with 15 bases lying between them. The DNA of the CDR3 is TGTGCCAGCAGCCCCTCCCCGGGAAGGGAGCAGTACTTC. As protein: CASSPSPGREQYF.

The V and J genes are TRBV7-9 and TRBJ2-1; 11 nucleotides align to TRBD2. Germline values: CDR1 SEHNR, CDR2 FQNEAQ (reference sequence). CDR3 length equals 15 residues. J was trimmed by 8 bases and V by 5 bases; bases with no gene match: 8. CDR3 nucleotide sequence: TGTGCCAGCAGCACGACTAGCGGGAAAGGGGATGAGCAGTTCTTC. Translation gives CASSTTSGKGDEQFF.

The J gene is TRBJ2-3, the V gene TRBV28; 8 nucleotides line up with TRBD2. Germline trimming cut 4 bases from V and 1 base from J; bases unmatched to any gene: 10. Germline V lookup: CDR1 MDHEN, CDR2 SYDVKM. The CDR3 consists of 17 residues. The CDR3 DNA reads as TGTGCCAGCAGTTACCCTCTAGCGGGCGTACGCACAGATACGCAGTATTTT. It yields the protein CASSYPLAGVRTDTQYF.

This clone has only a few counts. This rearrangement joins TRBV27 to TRBJ2-7; 8 bases align to TRBD2. With 5 bases clipped from V and 5 bases from J, the junction kept 5 bases outside the gene matches. The CDR3 consists of 13 residues. Germline V gene data show CDR1 as MNHEY and CDR2 as SMNVEV (reference sequence). DNA of the CDR3: TGTGCCAGCAGTCCGGGACTAGGGAACGAGCAGTACTTC. Amino acid sequence: CASSPGLGNEQYF.

The V and J genes are TRBV10-1 and TRBJ2-2; D is tentatively TRBD1 or TRBD2 (5 bases each). Trimming cost V 6 bases and J 1 base, with 15 bases left between them. The CDR3 spans 16 residues. Per germline, CDR1 WNHNN and CDR2 SYGVQD (reference sequence). The CDR3 loop reads CASSISGRVNTGELFF. The CDR3 nucleotides are TGCGCCAGCAGCATTTCAGGGAGAGTGAACACCGGGGAGCTGTTTTTT.

This sequence joins TRBV3-1 (or the pseudogene TRBV3-2) and TRBJ2-2; the match to TRBD2 covers 14 bases. Germline CDR1 and CDR2: LGHDT and YNNKEL (reference sequence). The CDR3 runs 17 residues. The V and J ends lost 6 bases and 0 bases, in that order; junction bases with no gene match: 3. The CDR3: CASRGLAGVSNTGELFF. CDR3 coding DNA: TGTGCCAGCAGGGGACTAGCGGGAGTTTCGAACACCGGGGAGCTGTTTTTT.

The CDR3 region is CASVGLAGYEQYF. The CDR3 coding sequence is TGTGCCAGCGTAGGACTAGCCGGGTACGAGCAGTACTTC. The chain has TRBV6-5 and TRBJ2-7, with 8 nucleotides matching TRBD2. The CDR3 totals 13 residues. The trim removed 8 bases at V and 4 bases at J, leaving 7 bases unmatched. Germline CDR1 is MNHEY and CDR2 is SVGAGI.

The chain has TRBV30 and TRBJ1-1; D is undetermined. This CDR3 contains 13 residues. Deletions cut 0 bases from V and 1 base from J, with 6 bases between. Germline-derived CDR1 and CDR2 are GTSNPN and SVGIG (reference sequence). CDR3 DNA sequence: TGTGCCTGGAGTGTGAGGGAGAACACTGAAGCTTTCTTT. Translating it yields CAWSVRENTEAFF.

By proportion, this clone is medium-sized (0.01 to 0.1%). The rearrangement links TRBV5-1 to TRBJ2-5, with D hard to call. V gave up 4 bases and J gave up 3 bases, with 19 bases separating them. CDR3 length: 16 amino acids. CDR1 SGHRS and CDR2 YFSETQ come from the germline V gene. The CDR3 DNA reads as TGCGCCAGCAGCACCCCCCATAGGATTCGAGAAGAGACCCAGTACTTC. Its protein product is CASSTPHRIREETQYF.

The J gene is TRBJ1-1, the V gene TRBV10-3; 7 bases are shared with TRBD1. The V gene's germline CDR1 is ENHRY and CDR2 SYGVKD. CDR3 length equals 13 residues. Trimming cost V 6 bases and J 0 bases; bases outside gene matches: 1. The CDR3 is CAIRTGLNTEAFF. The CDR3 coding sequence is TGTGCCATCAGGACAGGGTTGAACACTGAAGCTTTCTTT.

The CDR3 DNA reads as TGTGCCAGCAGCCGGGTACAGGGCACTGAAGCTTTCTTT. Translating it yields CASSRVQGTEAFF. V gene TRBV2 combines with J gene TRBJ1-1, with D perhaps matching TRBD1 (6 bases). CDR1 and CDR2 from the germline V gene are SNHLY and FYNNEI. The CDR3 is made up of 13 amino acids. Trimming cost V 6 bases and J 4 bases, with 12 bases left between them.

This clone was observed a handful of times. This chain connects TRBV29-1 to TRBJ2-7; tentatively, D is TRBD1 or TRBD2 (5 bases each). CDR1 SQVTM and CDR2 ANQGSEA come from the germline V gene. The CDR3 extends over 13 amino acids. Trimming shortened V by 4 bases and J by 3 bases, and 13 bases separated the two germline ends. This CDR3 is CSVGQGVIYEQYF. DNA for the CDR3: TGCAGCGTTGGCCAGGGAGTTATCTACGAGCAGTACTTC.

The chain joins TRBV19 to TRBJ2-1; 8 positions match TRBD2. CDR1 is LNHDA and CDR2 is SQIVND in the germline V gene (reference sequence). The CDR3 is made up of 14 amino acids. The V segment lost 5 bases and the J segment 8 bases; nucleotides outside the gene matches: 8. CDR3 residues: CASSSRGGRHEQFF. The CDR3 bases are TGTGCCAGTAGTTCTAGAGGCGGGAGGCATGAGCAGTTCTTC.

This rearrangement joins TRBV5-6 to TRBJ1-4, with D tentatively TRBD1 (5 bases). The CDR3 loop spans 16 amino acids. V gave up 4 bases and J gave up 0 bases, with 13 bases separating them. Germline CDR1 SGHDT, CDR2 YYEEEE. CDR3 region: CASSLLGGATNEKLFF. For the CDR3, the DNA is TGTGCCAGCAGCCTCCTTGGGGGTGCAACTAATGAAAAACTGTTTTTT.

The CDR3 sequence: CASSQRDRGHHEQYF. Here the CDR3 DNA reads TGTGCCAGCAGCCAGAGGGACAGGGGGCACCACGAGCAGTACTTC. The chain uses TRBV4-2 and TRBJ2-7; 12 bases match TRBD1. J was trimmed by 5 bases and V by 3 bases; bases with no gene match: 5. This CDR3 comprises 15 residues. CDR1 LGHNA and CDR2 YNFKEQ come from the germline V gene.

This sequence joins TRBV19 and TRBJ2-7; maybe TRBD1 (5 bases). Germline V lookup: CDR1 LNHDA, CDR2 SQIVND (reference sequence). This CDR3 is built from 15 residues. V lost 6 bases and J 3 bases, leaving 18 bases between the germline ends. The CDR3 nucleotides read TGTGCCAGTAGCATTTCCCTCCAGGGATTCTACGAGCAGTACTTC. It specifies CASSISLQGFYEQYF.

V gene TRBV10-3 combines with J gene TRBJ1-2; D ambiguous. CDR1 ENHRY and CDR2 SYGVKD come from the germline V gene. Between the trimmed V and J ends, which lost 2 bases and 7 bases, there was a span of 17 bases. The CDR3 runs to 15 residues. For the CDR3, the DNA is TGTGCCATCAGTGAGACTACAGAAGGTTTAGGTGGCTACACCTTC. Translated: CAISETTEGLGGYTF.

This chain uses TRBV24-1 with TRBJ2-1; TRBD2 aligns across 7 bases. The CDR3 sequence is 17 residues long. Trimming cost V 4 bases and J 2 bases; bases outside gene matches: 10. The germline CDR1 and CDR2 sequences are KGHDR and SFDVKD. Here the CDR3 reads CATSDPAAGDTYNEQFF. The CDR3 DNA sequence: TGTGCCACCAGTGACCCCGCGGCGGGAGATACCTACAATGAGCAGTTCTTC.

This chain links TRBV29-1 with TRBJ2-3; D unclear. CDR1 and CDR2 from the germline V gene are SQVTM and ANQGSEA. V lost 4 bases and J lost 5, with 4 bases in between. The CDR3 is 10 residues long. CDR3 in amino acids: CSVGGDTQYF. CDR3 DNA sequence: TGCAGCGTTGGTGGAGATACGCAGTATTTT.

The rearrangement links TRBV7-3 to TRBJ2-3; 10 positions match TRBD1. V gave up 7 bases and J gave up 2 bases; unmatched junction bases: 6. Germline CDR1 reads SGHTA; CDR2 reads FQGTGA. The CDR3 spans 15 residues. The DNA of the CDR3 is TGTGCCAGCAACTCGGGACAGGGGCCCACAGATACGCAGTATTTT. As protein: CASNSGQGPTDTQYF.

This chain joins TRBV24-1 and TRBJ2-7; 8 bases map to TRBD1. Germline V gene sequence: CDR1 KGHDR, CDR2 SFDVKD. The CDR3 is 13 amino acids. The V and J ends lost 2 bases and 5 bases, in that order; junction bases with no gene match: 1. CDR3 bases: TGTGCCACCAGTGATTCGGGACAGGACGAGCAGTACTTC. Its translation: CATSDSGQDEQYF.

The J gene is TRBJ1-1, the V gene TRBV12-3 or TRBV12-4; tentative D call: TRBD1 (5 bases). V lost 2 bases and J lost 7, with 8 bases in between. This CDR3 comprises 12 residues. The CDR3 spells CASSLSGGEAFF. For the CDR3, the DNA is TGTGCCAGCAGTTTATCCGGGGGTGAAGCTTTCTTT.